This record covers a single T cell receptor beta chain. The antigen remains undetermined. The data originate from a study of CD8 T cells in Susac syndrome. TCR beta sequences were obtained from blood CD8+ and CD4+ T cells. Controls matched for sex and age were healthy donors. Germline V gives CDR1 DFQATT, CDR2 SNEGSKA (reference sequence). This CDR3 has 14 residues. The V segment lost 5 bases and the J segment 1 base; nucleotides outside the gene matches: 4. The RNA input was roughly 0.45 to 1 ug, and it was reverse transcribed with random hexamers. Coverage of TCR beta CDR3 amplification by immunoSEQ multiplex PCR extended to 54 Vbeta and 13 Jbeta. TCRdb re-called the immunoSEQ multiplex PCR reads with MiXCR, one entry per CDR3 protein. The data contain tens of thousands of distinct CDR3 sequences, 90% to 95% of them singletons. Broader study findings: The authors acknowledged that the study's TCR sequencing and HLA analysis involved relatively few individuals.

The receptor comes from a human donor in good health. Sequencing used CD8+ T cells from PBMCs. J is TRBJ2-1 and V is TRBV20-1, with 8 positions matching TRBD2. CDR3 sequence: CSAVLAASYNEQFF. The DNA of the CDR3 is TGCAGTGCTGTACTAGCGGCTTCCTACAATGAGCAGTTCTTC.